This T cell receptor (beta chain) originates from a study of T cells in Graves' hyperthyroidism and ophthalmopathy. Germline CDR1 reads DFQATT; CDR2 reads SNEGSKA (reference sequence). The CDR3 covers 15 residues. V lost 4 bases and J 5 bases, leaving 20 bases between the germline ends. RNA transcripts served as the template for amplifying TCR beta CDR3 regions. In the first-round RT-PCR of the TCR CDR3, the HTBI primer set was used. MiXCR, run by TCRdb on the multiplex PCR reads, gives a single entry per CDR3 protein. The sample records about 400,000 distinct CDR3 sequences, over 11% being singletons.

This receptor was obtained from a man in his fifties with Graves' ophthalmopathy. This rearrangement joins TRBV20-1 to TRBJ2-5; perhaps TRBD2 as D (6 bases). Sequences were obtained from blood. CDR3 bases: TGCAGTGCTAAGGAGGGAGGTTTGGTTAAGGAGACCCAGTACTTC. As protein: CSAKEGGLVKETQYF.